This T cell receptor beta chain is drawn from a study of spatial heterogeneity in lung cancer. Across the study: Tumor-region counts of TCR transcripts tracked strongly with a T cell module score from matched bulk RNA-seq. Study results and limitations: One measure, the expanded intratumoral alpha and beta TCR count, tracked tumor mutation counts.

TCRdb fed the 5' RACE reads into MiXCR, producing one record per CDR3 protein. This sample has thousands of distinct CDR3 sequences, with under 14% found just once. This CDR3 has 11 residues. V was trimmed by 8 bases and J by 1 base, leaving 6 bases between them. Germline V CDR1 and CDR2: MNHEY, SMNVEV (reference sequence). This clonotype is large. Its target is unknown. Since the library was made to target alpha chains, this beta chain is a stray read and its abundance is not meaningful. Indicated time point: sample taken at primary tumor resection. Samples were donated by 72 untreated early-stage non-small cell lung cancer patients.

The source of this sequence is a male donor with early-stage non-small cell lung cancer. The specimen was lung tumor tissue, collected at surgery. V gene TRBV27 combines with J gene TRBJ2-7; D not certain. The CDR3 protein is CASGVSYEQYF. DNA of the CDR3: TGTGCCAGCGGGGTATCCTACGAGCAGTACTTC.